Detailed here is one T cell receptor (beta chain). These data belong to a study of blood T cell repertoires in COVID-19. The overall study: COVID-19 samples, acute and convalescent, were from the United States, Italy and Spain. Nucleic acid was either cDNA or gDNA, and it came from T cells, B-cell-depleted T cells, or PBMCs.

V lost 6 bases and J lost 0; bases outside the gene matches: 11. Germline-derived CDR1 and CDR2 are ENHRY and SYGVKD. This CDR3 is 17 amino acids long. Original processing notes: Using reference gene primer amplification, nucleated cell counts were estimated. Some clones are missing from TCRdb's copy, which holds only in-frame ones; the method was immunoSEQ multiplex PCR. V, J and clone size were drawn from that table, and D and trimming were deduced from the DNA. The repertoire holds some 45,000 clones, with 82% as singletons. The chain has TRBV10-3 and TRBJ2-1; TRBD2 agrees at 7 bases. The sequence came from a human donor in a cohort sampled during active COVID-19. Sequenced: peripheral blood. In nucleotides, the CDR3 is TGTGCCATCAGGGCGGTGGGAGCGGGGCTCTCCTACAATGAGCAGTTCTTC. Translated, it gives CAIRAVGAGLSYNEQFF.